One and the same sample provided the 26 T cell receptor beta chains below, sequenced in a study of CD8 T cells in Susac syndrome. After extraction with the RNeasy kit, 0.5 to 1 ug of the RNA was reverse transcribed using random hexamers. Using its own MiXCR run on the immunoSEQ multiplex PCR reads, TCRdb lists one record per CDR3 protein. Seen here are about 200,000 distinct CDR3 sequences, approximately 95% observed once, and the top ten hold approximately 0.082%. Sequencing input: CD4+ T cells from PBMCs. Receptors originate from a human donor with multiple sclerosis.

J is TRBJ2-3 and V is TRBV29-1; 8 nucleotides match TRBD1. The V gene end was trimmed by 6 bases and the J gene end by 3 bases; junction bases not matched to a gene: 11. This CDR3 comprises 15 residues. Per the germline V gene, CDR1 is SQVTM and CDR2 is ANQGSEA. CDR3: CSVLPQGARTDTQYF. The CDR3 DNA is TGCAGCGTCCTACCGCAGGGGGCGCGGACAGATACGCAGTATTTT.

The chain joins TRBV29-1 to TRBJ2-1, with D possibly matching TRBD1 (5 bases). Per germline, CDR1 SQVTM and CDR2 ANQGSEA. This CDR3 comprises 17 residues. V was cut by 2 bases and J by 7 bases, with 24 bases left in between. The CDR3 region is CSVEKPVGRSLSNEQFF. The CDR3 DNA sequence: TGCAGCGTTGAAAAGCCCGTGGGGCGGAGCCTATCGAATGAGCAGTTCTTC.

The chain joins TRBV20-1 to TRBJ2-5; no clear D gene. CDR1 is DFQATT and CDR2 is SNEGSKA in the germline V gene (reference sequence). The CDR3 spans 11 residues. The V end lost 0 bases, the J end lost 6 bases, and 5 bases lay between the germline ends. The CDR3 sequence: CSARDRKTQYF. CDR3 nucleotides: TGCAGTGCTAGAGATCGAAAGACCCAGTACTTC.

The chain couples TRBV6-6 to TRBJ2-7, with TRBD1 matching 7 bases. Trimming removed 8 bases from V and 0 bases from J; junction bases left unmatched: 1. The germline CDR1 and CDR2 sequences are MNHNY and SVGAGI (reference sequence). The length of the CDR3 is 12 residues. CDR3 protein: CASGTASYEQYV. The DNA of the CDR3 is TGTGCCAGCGGGACAGCCTCCTACGAGCAGTACGTC.

The chain is built from TRBV29-1 and TRBJ1-1; no definite D call. V was clipped by 5 bases and J by 0 bases, with 13 bases between them. The germline V gene has CDR1 SQVTM and CDR2 ANQGSEA. The CDR3 runs 14 residues. The CDR3 region is CSVSTSGVNTEAFF. DNA of the CDR3: TGCAGCGTTTCCACGTCCGGGGTGAACACTGAAGCTTTCTTT.

The V gene is TRBV6-5, the J gene TRBJ1-1; D is unclear. CDR1 is MNHEY, CDR2 SVGAGI, per germline. There are 17 residues in the CDR3. Trimming took off 0 bases at V and 4 bases at J, with 18 bases between the two ends. The CDR3 spells CASSYSTSARRSTEAFF. For the CDR3, the DNA is TGTGCCAGCAGTTACTCGACCTCCGCGCGGCGGAGCACTGAAGCTTTCTTT.

Written as DNA, the CDR3 is TGTGCCTGGAGTGTACGAGACTCCTACGAGCAGTACGTC. It is translated as CAWSVRDSYEQYV. The genes are TRBV30 and TRBJ2-7; D gene ambiguous. V was trimmed by 0 bases and J by 0 bases, leaving 6 bases between them. The CDR3 spans 13 residues. The germline CDR1 and CDR2 sequences are GTSNPN and SVGIG (reference sequence).

This rearrangement joins TRBV20-1 to TRBJ2-2; D is unresolved. The CDR3 covers 13 residues. Germline CDR1 reads DFQATT; CDR2 reads SNEGSKA (reference sequence). Trimming shortened V by 4 bases and J by 4 bases, and 10 bases separated the two germline ends. The chain's CDR3 is CSATLGFTGELFF. The CDR3 DNA reads TGCAGTGCTACCCTAGGGTTCACCGGGGAGCTGTTTTTT.

The genes are TRBV20-1 and TRBJ2-1; 7 bases match TRBD1. Germline V gene lookup returns CDR1 DFQATT and CDR2 SNEGSKA (reference sequence). This CDR3 spans 16 amino acids. The V gene end was trimmed by 2 bases and the J gene end by 4 bases; junction bases not matched to a gene: 11. The CDR3 coding sequence is TGCAGTGCTAGAACGAAGGGGGCTCATAGGTACAATGAGCAGTTCTTC. This sequence encodes CSARTKGAHRYNEQFF.

This rearrangement joins TRBV7-2 to TRBJ2-1; 15 bases are a match to TRBD2. The CDR3 extends over 14 amino acids. CDR1 is SGHTA and CDR2 is FQGNSA in the germline V gene. V was clipped by 6 bases and J by 16 bases; unmatched bases: 10. CDR3 DNA: TGTGCCAGCAGACCTCCCGGACTAGCGGGGGGGGTTTTCTTC. Protein: CASRPPGLAGGVFF.

The V and J genes are TRBV25-1 and TRBJ2-2, with D perhaps matching TRBD1 (6 bases). Germline values: CDR1 MGHDK, CDR2 SYGVNS. The CDR3 sequence is 13 residues long. V lost 7 bases, J lost 6 bases, and 12 bases lay in between. The CDR3 coding sequence is TGTGCCAGCACCCGTTCAGGGGCCGGGGAGCTGTTTTTT. Amino acids: CASTRSGAGELFF.

A remark on this clonotype: Germline is not matched at one junction end, which may reflect a read error. The chain carries TRBV3-1 and TRBJ2-6; no reliable D call. In germline, CDR1 is LGHDT, CDR2 YNNKEL (reference sequence). CDR3 size: 16 residues. Here the CDR3 DNA reads TGTGCCAGCAGCCTCCCACAGTGGGCTGGGACCAACGTCCTGACTTTC. It translates to CASSLPQWAGTNVLTF.

This rearrangement joins TRBV20-1 to TRBJ2-3, with D tentatively TRBD1 (5 bases). V was shortened by 6 bases and J by 2 bases, with 21 bases between the two germline ends. The CDR3 runs 16 residues. Germline CDR1 and CDR2: DFQATT and SNEGSKA (reference sequence). In DNA form, the CDR3 reads TGCAGTGCGCAGGACCTGGCCTGGGGCCCCACAGATACGCAGTATTTT. Translation gives CSAQDLAWGPTDTQYF.

A single count supports this clonotype. V gene TRBV9 combines with J gene TRBJ2-3; D not certain. V lost 0 bases, J lost 6 bases, and 11 bases lay in between. CDR1 is SGDLS, CDR2 YYNGEE, per germline. The CDR3 length is 14 residues. CDR3: CASSVAPDRDTQYF. CDR3 coding DNA: TGTGCCAGCAGCGTAGCGCCTGATAGGGATACGCAGTATTTT.

The V gene is TRBV27, the J gene TRBJ1-2, with a tentative D call TRBD1 (5 bases). Per germline, CDR1 MNHEY and CDR2 SMNVEV (reference sequence). The CDR3 extends over 13 amino acids. V lost 3 bases to trimming and J lost 8 bases, with 13 bases between them. This CDR3 reads CASSFGGDSGYTF. The CDR3 DNA sequence: TGTGCCAGCAGTTTCGGGGGAGATTCGGGCTACACCTTC.

The DNA of the CDR3 is TGTGCCAGTAGTACAGAAGATGAGCAGTTCTTC. It encodes CASSTEDEQFF. The V call is TRBV19, the J call TRBJ2-1, with D unresolved. Trimming took 4 bases from V and 8 from J, leaving 6 bases between them. The CDR3 is 11 residues long. Germline loops: CDR1 LNHDA, CDR2 SQIVND (reference sequence).

The gene calls are TRBV12-3 or TRBV12-4 and TRBJ2-1; TRBD1 matches 7 bases. J was trimmed by 6 bases and V by 4 bases; bases with no gene match: 9. This CDR3 is built from 15 residues. The CDR3 bases are TGTGCCAGCAGTTCCCGGACAGGCATGGGCAATGAGCAGTTCTTC. Protein: CASSSRTGMGNEQFF.

The genes are TRBV29-1 and TRBJ1-4; 9 positions agree with TRBD1. CDR3 length: 15 amino acids. Germline values: CDR1 SQVTM, CDR2 ANQGSEA. V was pared by 6 bases and J by 8 bases, with 13 bases of the junction left unmatched. Here the CDR3 reads CSVAGQGFVKEKLFF. The CDR3 DNA reads as TGCAGCGTGGCGGGACAGGGTTTCGTGAAGGAAAAACTGTTTTTT.

The chain links TRBV20-1 to TRBJ2-1; 7 bases fit TRBD1. Germline V gene sequence: CDR1 DFQATT, CDR2 SNEGSKA (reference sequence). The CDR3 sequence is 14 residues long. The junction had 12 bases not matched to a gene; V was cut back by 0 bases and J by 13 bases. The CDR3 nucleotides read TGCAGTGCTAGAGACACGAATTTCAGACAGGGCCAGTTCTTC. Its translation: CSARDTNFRQGQFF.

This chain joins TRBV11-2 and TRBJ2-3; tentatively, D is TRBD1 (5 bases). The V gene lost 3 bases and the J gene lost 2 bases, with 9 bases spanning the gap. The CDR3 length is 14 residues. The germline V gene has CDR1 SGHAT and CDR2 FQNNGV. The CDR3 protein is CASSFNRNTDTQYF. CDR3 nucleotides: TGTGCCAGCAGCTTCAACAGGAACACAGATACGCAGTATTTT.

The gene calls are TRBV15 and TRBJ1-6; maybe TRBD1 (5 bases). Per germline, CDR1 LNHNV and CDR2 YYDKDF (reference sequence). V dropped 1 base and J dropped 10 bases, with 14 bases sitting between them. CDR3 length equals 15 residues. The CDR3 sequence is CATSRAVSGRSPLHF. CDR3 sequence (DNA): TGTGCCACCAGCAGAGCGGTGTCAGGGCGGTCACCCCTCCACTTT.

This sequence joins TRBV9 and TRBJ2-2; D ambiguous. The germline V and J ends were trimmed by 0 bases and 0 bases, with 6 bases remaining between them. The CDR3 loop spans 15 amino acids. Per germline, CDR1 SGDLS and CDR2 YYNGEE. The CDR3 coding sequence is TGTGCCAGCAGCGTAGGCAGTACGAACACCGGGGAGCTGTTTTTT. It codes for CASSVGSTNTGELFF.

V is TRBV20-1 and J is TRBJ2-7; D possibly uses TRBD1 or TRBD2 (5 bases each). CDR1 is DFQATT, CDR2 SNEGSKA, per germline (reference sequence). The CDR3 runs to 17 residues. V gave up 1 base and J gave up 0 bases, with 19 bases separating them. CDR3 nucleotide sequence: TGCAGTGCTAGAGCCTCTCTCGGGGCCCCTTTCTCCTACGAGCAGTACTTC. Protein product: CSARASLGAPFSYEQYF.

J is TRBJ2-5 and V is TRBV6-6; 11 positions match TRBD1. The germline V gene has CDR1 MNHNY and CDR2 SVGAGI (reference sequence). Unmatched junction bases numbered 10, after V lost 6 bases and J lost 4 bases. The CDR3 consists of 16 residues. The CDR3 spells CASSSLGQGARETQYF. As DNA, the CDR3 is TGTGCCAGCAGCTCCCTAGGACAGGGGGCGAGAGAGACCCAGTACTTC.

The chain couples TRBV2 to TRBJ2-1; D not resolved. CDR3 length: 14 residues. Germline V gene data show CDR1 as SNHLY and CDR2 as FYNNEI. Trimming pared 5 bases from V and 2 bases from J, leaving 10 bases between. CDR3 sequence (DNA): TGTGCCAGCAGTCAACAGCCCGCCTACAATGAGCAGTTCTTC. Its protein product is CASSQQPAYNEQFF.

This clonotype was seen a single time. The chain has TRBV20-1 and TRBJ1-3; D is perhaps TRBD1 (6 bases). CDR1 is DFQATT and CDR2 is SNEGSKA in the germline V gene (reference sequence). Between the trimmed V and J ends, which lost 2 bases and 4 bases, there was a span of 15 bases. The CDR3 is 15 residues long. The CDR3 sequence is CSARIQGTKGNTIYF. In DNA form, the CDR3 reads TGCAGTGCTAGAATTCAGGGGACGAAAGGAAACACCATATATTTT.